The T cell receptor beta chain under discussion was sequenced for a study of T cells in Graves' hyperthyroidism and ophthalmopathy. Amplified TCR beta CDR3 regions derived from RNA transcripts. With the HTBI primer set, the TCR CDR3 went through a first round of RT-PCR. TCRdb re-analysed the multiplex PCR reads in MiXCR, keeping a single row per CDR3 protein. The sample lists roughly 650,000 distinct CDR3 sequences; around 15% were seen once. This CDR3 contains 14 residues. Trimming cost V 2 bases and J 1 base, with 8 bases left between them. CDR1 SGHAT and CDR2 FQNNGV come from the germline V gene. The table lists this clonotype with many counts.

This clonotype was obtained from a woman aged 40-49 years with Graves' ophthalmopathy. The rearrangement uses TRBV11-2 and TRBJ2-5, with D hard to call. The sample comprised blood. CDR3 nucleotide sequence: TGTGCCAGCAGCTTATTTAGGACCCAAGAGACCCAGTACTTC. It encodes CASSLFRTQETQYF.